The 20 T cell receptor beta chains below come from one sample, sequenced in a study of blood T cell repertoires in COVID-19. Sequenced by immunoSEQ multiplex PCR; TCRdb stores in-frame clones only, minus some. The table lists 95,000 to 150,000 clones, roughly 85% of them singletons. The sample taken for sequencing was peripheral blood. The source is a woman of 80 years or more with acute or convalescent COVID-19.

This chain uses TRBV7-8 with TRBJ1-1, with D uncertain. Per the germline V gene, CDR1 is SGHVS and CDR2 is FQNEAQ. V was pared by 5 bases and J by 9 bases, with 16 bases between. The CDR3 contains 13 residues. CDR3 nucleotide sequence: TGTGCCAGCAGCCTGGCGGGCTCCTGGCAAGCTTTCTTT. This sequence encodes CASSLAGSWQAFF.

Written as DNA, the CDR3 is TGTGCCACCTCTGGGGGGGCGGAAGATCAGCCCCAGCATTTT. Protein sequence: CATSGGAEDQPQHF. The chain couples TRBV24-1 to TRBJ1-5, with D tentatively TRBD1 (6 bases). Trimming removed 9 bases at V and 5 bases at J, with 16 bases between. This CDR3 is built from 14 residues. The germline V gene has CDR1 KGHDR and CDR2 SFDVKD.

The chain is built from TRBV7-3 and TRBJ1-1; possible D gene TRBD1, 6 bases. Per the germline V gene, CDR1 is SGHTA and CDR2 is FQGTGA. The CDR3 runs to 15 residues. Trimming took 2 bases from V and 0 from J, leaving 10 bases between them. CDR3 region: CASSLGGPMNTEAFF. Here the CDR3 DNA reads TGTGCCAGCAGCTTAGGGGGCCCCATGAACACTGAAGCTTTCTTT.

Here the CDR3 DNA reads TGTGCCAGCAGCCCCACAGGGAATCCCTACGAGCAGTACTTC. This codes for CASSPTGNPYEQYF. The rearrangement links TRBV7-3 to TRBJ2-7; possibly TRBD1 for D (6 bases). V lost 5 bases to trimming and J lost 2 bases, with 13 bases between them. CDR3 length: 14 residues. The germline gives CDR1 SGHTA, CDR2 FQGTGA.

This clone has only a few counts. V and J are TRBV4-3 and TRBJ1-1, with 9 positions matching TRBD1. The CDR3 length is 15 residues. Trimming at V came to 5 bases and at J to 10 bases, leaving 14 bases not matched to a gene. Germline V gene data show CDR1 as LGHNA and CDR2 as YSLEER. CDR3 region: CASSKGDRAYAGAFF. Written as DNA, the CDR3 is TGCGCCAGCAGCAAAGGGGACAGGGCCTATGCGGGAGCTTTCTTT.

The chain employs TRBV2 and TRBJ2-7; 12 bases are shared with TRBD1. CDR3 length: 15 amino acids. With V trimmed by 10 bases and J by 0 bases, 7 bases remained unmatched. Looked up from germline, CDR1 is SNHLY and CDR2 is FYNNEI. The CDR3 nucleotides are TGTGCCACCACCGAGGGACAGGGGGCCTCCTACGAGCAGTACTTC. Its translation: CATTEGQGASYEQYF.

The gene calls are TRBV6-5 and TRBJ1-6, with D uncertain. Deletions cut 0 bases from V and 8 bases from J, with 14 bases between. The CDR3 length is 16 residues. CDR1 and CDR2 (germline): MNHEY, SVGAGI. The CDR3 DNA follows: TGTGCCAGCAGTTACTCTCCTCAGTCGATCCATTCACCCCTCCACTTT. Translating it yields CASSYSPQSIHSPLHF.

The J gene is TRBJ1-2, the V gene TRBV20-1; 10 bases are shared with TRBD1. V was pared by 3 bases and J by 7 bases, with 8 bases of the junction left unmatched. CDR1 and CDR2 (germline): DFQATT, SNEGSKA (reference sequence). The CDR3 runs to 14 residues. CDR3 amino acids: CSASSDRGVSGYTF. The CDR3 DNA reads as TGCAGTGCTAGTTCGGACAGGGGGGTCAGTGGCTACACCTTC.

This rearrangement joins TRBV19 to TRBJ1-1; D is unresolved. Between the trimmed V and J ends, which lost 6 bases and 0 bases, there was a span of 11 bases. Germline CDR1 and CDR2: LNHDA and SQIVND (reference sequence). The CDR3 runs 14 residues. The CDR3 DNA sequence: TGTGCCAGTAGGCGGATGCCCATGAACACTGAAGCTTTCTTT. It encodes CASRRMPMNTEAFF.

The CDR3 loop reads CASSKQTYYNSPLHF. CDR3 in DNA: TGTGCCAGCAGCAAACAGACATACTATAATTCACCCCTCCACTTT. The chain couples TRBV21-1 to TRBJ1-6; whether TRBD1, the table's D call, matches the DNA was not checked. TRBV21-1 is marked as a pseudogene. The CDR3 runs 15 residues.

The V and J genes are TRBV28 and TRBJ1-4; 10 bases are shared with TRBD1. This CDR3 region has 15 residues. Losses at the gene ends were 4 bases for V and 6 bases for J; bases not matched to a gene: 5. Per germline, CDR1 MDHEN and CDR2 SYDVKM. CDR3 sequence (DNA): TGTGCCAGCAGTTCCGCGACAGGGGGCTATGAAAAACTGTTTTTT. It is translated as CASSSATGGYEKLFF.

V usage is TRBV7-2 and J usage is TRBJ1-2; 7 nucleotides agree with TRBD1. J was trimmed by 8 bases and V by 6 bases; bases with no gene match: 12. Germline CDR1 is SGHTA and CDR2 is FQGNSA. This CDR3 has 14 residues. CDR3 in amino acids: CASSPTIRGRGYTF. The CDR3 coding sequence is TGTGCCAGCAGTCCCACCATAAGGGGGCGAGGCTACACCTTC.

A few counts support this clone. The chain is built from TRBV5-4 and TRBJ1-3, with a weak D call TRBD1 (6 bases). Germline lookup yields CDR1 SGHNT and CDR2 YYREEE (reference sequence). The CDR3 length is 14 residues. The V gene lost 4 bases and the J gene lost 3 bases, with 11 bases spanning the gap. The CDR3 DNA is TGTGCCAGCAGCATACAGGGTAATGGAAACACCATATATTTT. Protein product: CASSIQGNGNTIYF. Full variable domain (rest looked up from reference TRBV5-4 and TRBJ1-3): ETGVTQSPTHLIKTRGQQVTLRCSSQSGHNTVSWYQQALGQGPQFIFQYYREEENGRGNFPPRFSGLQFPNYSSELNVNALELDDSALYLCASSIQGNGNTIYFGEGSWLTVV.

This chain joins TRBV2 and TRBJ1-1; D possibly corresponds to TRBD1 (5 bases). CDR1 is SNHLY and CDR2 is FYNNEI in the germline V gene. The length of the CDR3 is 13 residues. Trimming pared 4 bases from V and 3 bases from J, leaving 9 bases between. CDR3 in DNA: TGTGCCAGCAGTGGACAGCTGGACACTGAAGCTTTCTTT. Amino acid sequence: CASSGQLDTEAFF.

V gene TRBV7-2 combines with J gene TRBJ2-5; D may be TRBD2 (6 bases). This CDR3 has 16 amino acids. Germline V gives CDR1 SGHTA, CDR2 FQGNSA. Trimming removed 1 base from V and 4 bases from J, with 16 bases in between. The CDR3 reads CASSLGTTRRGETQYF. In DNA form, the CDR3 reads TGTGCCAGCAGCTTAGGTACCACCAGGAGGGGAGAGACCCAGTACTTC.

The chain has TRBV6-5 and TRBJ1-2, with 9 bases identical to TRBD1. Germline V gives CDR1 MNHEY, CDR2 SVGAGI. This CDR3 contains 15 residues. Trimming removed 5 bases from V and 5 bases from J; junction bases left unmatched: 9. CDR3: CASSPKQGAGYGYTF. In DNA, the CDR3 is TGTGCCAGCAGTCCAAAACAGGGGGCGGGATATGGCTACACCTTC.

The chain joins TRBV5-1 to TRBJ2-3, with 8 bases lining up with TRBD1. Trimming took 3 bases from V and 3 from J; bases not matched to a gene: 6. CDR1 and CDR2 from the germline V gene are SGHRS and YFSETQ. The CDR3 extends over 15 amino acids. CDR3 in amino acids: CASSSGQGSTDTQYF. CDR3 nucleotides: TGCGCCAGCAGCTCTGGACAGGGTTCGACAGATACGCAGTATTTT.

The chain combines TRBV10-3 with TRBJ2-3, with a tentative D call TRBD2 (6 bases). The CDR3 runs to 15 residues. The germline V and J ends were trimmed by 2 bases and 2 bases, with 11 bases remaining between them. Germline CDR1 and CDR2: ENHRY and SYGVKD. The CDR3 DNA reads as TGTGCCATCAGTGAGAAGGCGGGGACCACAGATACGCAGTATTTT. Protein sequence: CAISEKAGTTDTQYF.

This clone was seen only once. The CDR3 sequence: CASSEGTDYYGYTF. The CDR3 DNA follows: TGTGCCAGCAGTGAGGGGACAGATTACTATGGCTACACCTTC. The V and J genes are TRBV6-1 and TRBJ1-2; 7 nucleotides match TRBD1. V trimming: 3 bases; J trimming: 3 bases; junction bases outside the gene matches: 4. The CDR3 runs 14 residues. The V gene's germline CDR1 is MNHNS and CDR2 SASEGT.

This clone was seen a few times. In nucleotides, the CDR3 is TGTGCCAGCACCCCTCAAGGACTAGCGGGGCAGAAGGATACGCAGTATTTT. The encoded protein is CASTPQGLAGQKDTQYF. V usage is TRBV7-2 and J usage is TRBJ2-3; 12 bases are shared with TRBD2. This CDR3 has 17 residues. V was pared by 7 bases and J by 6 bases, with 14 bases of the junction left unmatched. The V gene's germline CDR1 is SGHTA and CDR2 FQGNSA.